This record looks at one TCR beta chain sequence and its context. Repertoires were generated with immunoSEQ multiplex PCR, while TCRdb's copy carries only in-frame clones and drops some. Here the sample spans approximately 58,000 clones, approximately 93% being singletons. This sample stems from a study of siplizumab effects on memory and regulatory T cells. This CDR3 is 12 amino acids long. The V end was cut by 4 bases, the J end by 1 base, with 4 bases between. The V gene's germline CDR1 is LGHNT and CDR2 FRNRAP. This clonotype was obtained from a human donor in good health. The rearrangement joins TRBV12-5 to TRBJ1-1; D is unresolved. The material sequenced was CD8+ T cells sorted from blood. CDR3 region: CASGWGNTEAFF. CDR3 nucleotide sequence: TGTGCTAGTGGTTGGGGGAACACTGAAGCTTTCTTT.